This TCR beta chain appears in the sequencing data of a study of metastatic and nonmetastatic thyroid tumors. TCRdb used MiXCR to call clones anew from the PCR reads. The sample has roughly 75,000 clones; 12% are singletons. Patients were all untreated before their thyroid surgery. In its sample, this clone was seen many times. The source of this sequence is a female donor with papillary thyroid cancer or a benign thyroid nodule (not recorded which). Some clones in this sample may be carry-over from other donors' samples. Sample: tumor tissue.

The chain's CDR3 is CASSRQGSNQPQHF. The CDR3 coding sequence is TGTGCCAGCTCTCGGCAGGGCAGCAATCAGCCCCAGCATTTT. The chain has TRBV18 and TRBJ1-5; D may be TRBD1 (5 bases). Looked up from germline, CDR1 is KGHSH and CDR2 is LQKENI. CDR3 length equals 14 residues. V lost 6 bases, J lost 1 base, and 10 bases lay in between.